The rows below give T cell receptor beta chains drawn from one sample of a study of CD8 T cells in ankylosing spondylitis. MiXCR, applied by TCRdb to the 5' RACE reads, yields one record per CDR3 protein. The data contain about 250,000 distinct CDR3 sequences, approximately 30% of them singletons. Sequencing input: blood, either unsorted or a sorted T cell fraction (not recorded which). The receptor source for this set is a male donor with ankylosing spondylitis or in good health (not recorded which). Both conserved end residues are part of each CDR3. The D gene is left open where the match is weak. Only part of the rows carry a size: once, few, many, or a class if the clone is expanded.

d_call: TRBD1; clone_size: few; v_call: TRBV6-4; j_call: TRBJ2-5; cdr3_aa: CASSPDRGETQYF; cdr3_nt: TGTGCCAGCAGCCCAGACAGGGGGGAGACCCAGTACTTC
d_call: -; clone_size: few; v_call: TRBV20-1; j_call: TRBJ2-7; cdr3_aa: CSARDFRQPPEQYF; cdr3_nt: TGCAGTGCTAGAGATTTTCGGCAGCCCCCCGAGCAGTACTTC
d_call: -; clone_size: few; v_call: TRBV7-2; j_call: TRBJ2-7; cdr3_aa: CASSFGVREQYF; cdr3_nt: TGTGCCAGCAGCTTCGGTGTGCGGGAGCAGTACTTC
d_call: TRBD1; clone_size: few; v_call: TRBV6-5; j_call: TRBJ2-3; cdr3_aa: CASSSSTGGTDTQYF; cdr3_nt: TGTGCCAGCAGTTCCTCGACAGGGGGGACAGATACGCAGTATTTT
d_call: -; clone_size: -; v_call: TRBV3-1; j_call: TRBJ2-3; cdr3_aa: CASSHHRESTDTQYF; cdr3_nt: TGTGCCAGCAGCCATCACAGGGAAAGCACAGATACGCAGTATTTT
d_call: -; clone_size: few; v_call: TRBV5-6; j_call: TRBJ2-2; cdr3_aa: CASSILDTAGTGELFF; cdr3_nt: TGTGCCAGCAGTATCCTTGACACCGCGGGGACCGGGGAGCTGTTTTTT
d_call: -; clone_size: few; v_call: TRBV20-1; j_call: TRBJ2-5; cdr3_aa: CSAHTQETQYF; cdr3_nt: TGCAGTGCTCACACCCAAGAGACCCAGTACTTC
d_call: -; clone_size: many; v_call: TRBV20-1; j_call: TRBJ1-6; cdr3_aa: CSAATGTPYNSPLHF; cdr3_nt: TGCAGTGCCGCCACGGGCACACCCTATAATTCACCCCTCCACTTT
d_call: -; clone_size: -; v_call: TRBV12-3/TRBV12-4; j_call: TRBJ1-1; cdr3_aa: CASSNSPWDTEAFF; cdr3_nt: TGTGCCAGCAGTAACTCCCCCTGGGACACTGAAGCTTTCTTT
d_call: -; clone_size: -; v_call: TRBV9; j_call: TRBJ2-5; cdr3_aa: CASSVEEGAETQYF; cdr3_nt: TGTGCCAGCAGCGTAGAAGAGGGCGCAGAGACCCAGTACTTC
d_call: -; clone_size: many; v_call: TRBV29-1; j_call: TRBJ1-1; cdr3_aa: CSVEDPTEAFF; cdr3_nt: TGCAGCGTTGAAGATCCCACTGAAGCTTTCTTT
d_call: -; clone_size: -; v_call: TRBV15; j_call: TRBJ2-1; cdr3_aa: CATSRDREKIEQFF; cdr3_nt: TGTGCCACCAGCAGAGACAGGGAAAAGATTGAGCAGTTCTTC
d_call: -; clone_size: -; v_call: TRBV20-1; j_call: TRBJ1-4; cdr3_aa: CSARDLATNEKLFF; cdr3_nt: TGCAGTGCTAGGGATCTTGCAACTAATGAAAAACTGTTTTTT
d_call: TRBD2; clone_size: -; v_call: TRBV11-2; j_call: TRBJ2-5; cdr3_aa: CASRLAGRLQETQYF; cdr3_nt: TGTGCCAGCAGACTAGCGGGGAGGCTCCAAGAGACCCAGTACTTC
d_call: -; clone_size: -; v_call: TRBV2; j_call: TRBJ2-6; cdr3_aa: CASRQGPTSGANVLTF; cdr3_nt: TGTGCCAGCAGACAGGGACCGACCTCTGGGGCCAACGTCCTGACTTTC
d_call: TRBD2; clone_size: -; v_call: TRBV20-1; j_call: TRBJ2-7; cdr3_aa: CSAGLAGDYEQYF; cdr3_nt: TGCAGTGCTGGACTAGCGGGGGACTACGAGCAGTACTTC
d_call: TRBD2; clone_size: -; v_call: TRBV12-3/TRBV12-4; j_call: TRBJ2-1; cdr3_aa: CASSPRGVNPQNEQFF; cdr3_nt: TGTGCCAGCAGCCCCCGGGGGGTTAACCCCCAAAATGAGCAGTTCTTC
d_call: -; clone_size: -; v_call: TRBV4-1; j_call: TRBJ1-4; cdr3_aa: CASSQEERGNEKLFF; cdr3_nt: TGCGCCAGCAGCCAAGAGGAGAGGGGTAATGAAAAACTGTTTTTT
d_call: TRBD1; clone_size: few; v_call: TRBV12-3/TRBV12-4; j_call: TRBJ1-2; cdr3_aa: CASSFEGARYGYTF; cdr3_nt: TGTGCCAGCAGTTTTGAGGGGGCTAGGTATGGCTACACCTTC
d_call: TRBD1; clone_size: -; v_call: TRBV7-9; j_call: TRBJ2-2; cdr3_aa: CASSITPGQGSGELFF; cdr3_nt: TGTGCCAGCAGCATCACTCCGGGACAGGGGTCCGGGGAGCTGTTTTTT
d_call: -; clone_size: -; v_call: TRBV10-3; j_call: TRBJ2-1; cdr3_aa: CAISPGIRGYNEQFF; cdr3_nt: TGTGCCATCAGCCCCGGGATCAGAGGGTACAATGAGCAGTTCTTC
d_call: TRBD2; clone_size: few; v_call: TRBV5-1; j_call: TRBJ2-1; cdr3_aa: CASRRLAGNEQFF; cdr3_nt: TGCGCCAGCAGGCGACTAGCGGGGAATGAGCAGTTCTTC
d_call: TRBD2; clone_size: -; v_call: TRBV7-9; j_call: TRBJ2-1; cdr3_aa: CASSLTGGGTYNEQFF; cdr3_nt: TGTGCCAGCAGCTTAACGGGCGGGGGGACCTACAATGAGCAGTTCTTC
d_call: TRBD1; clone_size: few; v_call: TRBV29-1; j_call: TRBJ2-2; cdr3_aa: CSVAGGPDTGELFF; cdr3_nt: TGCAGCGTCGCAGGGGGACCTGACACCGGGGAGCTGTTTTTT
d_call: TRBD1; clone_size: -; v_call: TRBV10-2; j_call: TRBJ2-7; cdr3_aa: CASTDGTGYKQYF; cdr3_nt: TGCGCCAGCACCGACGGGACAGGGTATAAGCAGTACTTC